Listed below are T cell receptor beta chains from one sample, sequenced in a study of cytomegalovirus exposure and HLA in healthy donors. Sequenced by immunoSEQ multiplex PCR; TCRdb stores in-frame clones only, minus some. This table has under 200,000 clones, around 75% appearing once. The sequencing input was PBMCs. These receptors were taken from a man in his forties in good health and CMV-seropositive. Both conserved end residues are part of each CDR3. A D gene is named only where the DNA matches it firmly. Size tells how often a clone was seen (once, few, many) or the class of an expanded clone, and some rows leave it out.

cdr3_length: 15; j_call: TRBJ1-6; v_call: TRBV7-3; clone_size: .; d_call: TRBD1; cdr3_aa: CASSLQGQGNSPLHF; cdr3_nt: TGTGCCAGCAGCTTGCAGGGACAGGGTAATTCACCCCTCCACTTT
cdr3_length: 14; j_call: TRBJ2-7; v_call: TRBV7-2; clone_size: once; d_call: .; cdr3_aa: CASSLLRRPYEQYF; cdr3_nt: TGTGCCAGCAGCTTACTTCGGAGACCCTACGAGCAGTACTTC
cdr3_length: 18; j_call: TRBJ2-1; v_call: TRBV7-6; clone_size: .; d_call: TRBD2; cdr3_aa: CASSLSLAGETGHNEQFF; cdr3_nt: TGTGCCAGCAGCTTGAGTCTAGCGGGGGAAACAGGGCACAATGAGCAGTTCTTC
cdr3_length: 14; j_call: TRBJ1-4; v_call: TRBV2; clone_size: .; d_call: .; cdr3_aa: CASTRAGINEKLFF; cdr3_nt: TGTGCCAGCACCCGGGCGGGGATTAATGAAAAACTGTTTTTT
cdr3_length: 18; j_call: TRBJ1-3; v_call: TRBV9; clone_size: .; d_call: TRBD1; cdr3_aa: CASSATRDRGSGGNTIYF; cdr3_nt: TGTGCCAGCAGCGCGACCCGGGACAGGGGAAGCGGTGGAAACACCATATATTTT
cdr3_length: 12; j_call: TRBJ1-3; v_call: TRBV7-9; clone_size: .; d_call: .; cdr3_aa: CSSSEAGNTIYF; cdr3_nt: TGTTCCAGCAGCGAGGCTGGAAACACCATATATTTT
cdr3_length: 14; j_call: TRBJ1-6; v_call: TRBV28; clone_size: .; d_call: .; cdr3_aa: CASRTQGVVSPLHF; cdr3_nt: TGTGCCAGCCGCACACAGGGTGTTGTTTCACCCCTCCACTTT
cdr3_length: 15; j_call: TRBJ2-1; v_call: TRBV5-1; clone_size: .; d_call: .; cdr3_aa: CASSIDTRSYNEQFF; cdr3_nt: TGCGCCAGCAGCATAGACACACGCTCCTACAATGAGCAGTTCTTC
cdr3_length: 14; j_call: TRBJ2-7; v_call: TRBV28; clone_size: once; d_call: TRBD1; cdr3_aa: CASKLDRGRYEQYF; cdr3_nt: TGTGCCAGCAAACTGGACAGGGGGCGTTACGAGCAGTACTTC
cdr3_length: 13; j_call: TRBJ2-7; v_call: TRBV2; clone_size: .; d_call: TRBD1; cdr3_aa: CASRRDSSYEQYF; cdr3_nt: TGTGCCAGCAGAAGGGACAGCTCCTACGAGCAGTACTTC
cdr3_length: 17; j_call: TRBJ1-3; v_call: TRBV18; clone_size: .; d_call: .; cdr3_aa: CASSPRAGDSSGNTIYF; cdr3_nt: TGTGCCAGCTCACCACGCGCAGGGGATAGCTCTGGAAACACCATATATTTT
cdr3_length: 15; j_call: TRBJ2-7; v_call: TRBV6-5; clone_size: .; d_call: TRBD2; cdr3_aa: CASSREPGLAGEQYF; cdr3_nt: TGTGCCAGCAGTAGGGAACCGGGACTAGCGGGAGAGCAGTACTTC